This T cell receptor (beta chain) is from a study of blood T cell repertoires in COVID-19 (dated by TCRdb to 2020 to 2021). Study-wide context: The collaborator samples originated in the United States, Italy and Spain and spanned the acute and convalescent phases of COVID-19. The material from the prospective study consisted of cDNA or gDNA derived from T cells, B-cell-depleted T cells, or PBMCs. The dataset comprised deeply sampled blood TCRbeta repertoires from subjects exposed to, actively infected with, or recovered from COVID-19. The repertoires were released in a freely available public database meant as a resource for research on the immune response to SARS-CoV-2. The samples were drawn from two sources: the first 160 participants of the ongoing ImmuneRACE study, and approximately 1,300 subjects contributed by 6 global collaborators. Sample metadata almost always included a de-identified subject ID, COVID-19 status, age in years and sex. Where available, HLA class I and class II types were obtained from metadata supplied by the sample provider rather than from assay-based typing. General conclusions and limits of the study: Clinical and demographic metadata were provided uncurated, with the amount varying by source and participant.

Here V drops 5 bases and J drops 5 bases, and the junction holds 14 bases not matched to any gene. The germline V gene (reference sequence) sets CDR1 to SEHNR and CDR2 to FQNEAQ. Inclusive of the bounding cysteine and phenylalanine, the CDR3 is 17 residues long. Kept here is only the CDR3 DNA, which spans 51 bases and is read in frame from base 1. TCRbeta CDR3 regions were amplified from genomic DNA by means of the immunoSEQ Assay, a bias-controlled multiplex PCR. The original methods were these. The number of nucleated cells in each sample was estimated from the amplification of reference gene primers within the assay. To quantify the absolute abundance of each unique TCRbeta CDR3 rearrangement, sequence reads were collapsed and filtered. Productive Simpson clonality was computed per sample as the square root of Simpson's diversity index over productive rearrangements. TCRdb holds this immuneACCESS table with in-frame rearrangements only. Some clones are missing; in checked studies, unresolved V genes explain under half, and the rest has no known cause. V, J and clone size reflect that table, while D and trimming were determined from the DNA. The sample table holds about 230,000 clones, of which approximately 84% were seen once. Jointly, the top ten make up about 8% of the sample.

This clone appeared a few times. What antigen it recognizes has not been identified. Per-base qualities were not stored, and no clone one base away is much larger. Collaborating institutions collected whole blood in K2EDTA tubes following their own protocols. For TCRbeta analysis, collaborators shipped samples in one of three forms: frozen whole blood, isolated PBMCs, or DNA extracted from either of those sample types. The chain employs TRBV7-9 and TRBJ2-1; a stretch of 8 junction bases matches TRBD1. This TCR derives from a woman of 80 years or more with acute or convalescent COVID-19. The source material was peripheral blood. The DNA is TGTGCCAGCAGCCAACCCCGAAGGACAGGGTTTAACAATGAGCAGTTCTTC. It codes for CASSQPRRTGFNNEQFF.